These T cell receptor beta chains were read from a single sample in a study of vaccination and CD4 T cells after COVID-19. These TCRs' antigens remain unknown. TCRdb independently ran MiXCR on the PCR reads; one entry per CDR3 protein. The sample carries roughly 8,000 distinct CDR3 sequences, roughly 72% recorded once. The sequencing sample was made of CD4+ T cells from blood, cultured in vitro. Source of these receptors: a human donor who had recovered from COVID-19. The CDR3 runs from the conserved cysteine through the conserved F or W. Fields, in order: CDR3 protein, CDR3 DNA, D gene, clone size, V gene, J gene. D genes are given only for firm matches. Clone size is not always given. Where it is, it says once, few, many or a class for expanded clones.

cdr3_aa: CASRPDRGPSYEQYF
cdr3_nt: TGTGCCAGCAGACCGGACAGGGGGCCGTCCTACGAGCAGTACTTC
d_call: TRBD1
clone_size: NA
v_call: TRBV5-4
j_call: TRBJ2-7

cdr3_aa: CSAERDGATDTQYF
cdr3_nt: TGCAGCGCCGAACGGGACGGCGCCACAGATACGCAGTATTTT
d_call: NA
clone_size: NA
v_call: TRBV20-1
j_call: TRBJ2-3

cdr3_aa: CASSIVPGTGGRQPQHF
cdr3_nt: TGTGCCAGTAGTATAGTGCCAGGGACAGGGGGCCGGCAGCCCCAGCATTTT
d_call: TRBD1
clone_size: once
v_call: TRBV19
j_call: TRBJ1-5

cdr3_aa: CASSAPGLVRMEVTF
cdr3_nt: TGTGCCAGTAGCGCCCCCGGACTTGTCCGAATGGAGGTCACCTTC
d_call: NA
clone_size: few
v_call: TRBV19
j_call: TRBJ1-2

cdr3_aa: CASSSRSGNTIYF
cdr3_nt: TGTGCCAGCAGCTCGAGGTCTGGAAACACCATATATTTT
d_call: NA
clone_size: NA
v_call: TRBV7-6
j_call: TRBJ1-3

cdr3_aa: CASWASNYGYTF
cdr3_nt: TGTGCCAGCTGGGCTTCTAACTATGGCTACACCTTC
d_call: NA
clone_size: once
v_call: TRBV5-4
j_call: TRBJ1-2

cdr3_aa: CAISGTGGTEAFF
cdr3_nt: TGTGCCATCAGTGGGACAGGGGGCACTGAAGCTTTCTTT
d_call: TRBD1
clone_size: NA
v_call: TRBV10-3
j_call: TRBJ1-1

cdr3_aa: CASSFDRGDTQYF
cdr3_nt: TGTGCCAGCAGCTTTGACAGGGGAGATACGCAGTATTTT
d_call: TRBD1
clone_size: NA
v_call: TRBV7-2
j_call: TRBJ2-3

cdr3_aa: CASSHGQGYIQYF
cdr3_nt: TGTGCCAGCAGTCACGGACAGGGTTACATTCAGTACTTC
d_call: TRBD1
clone_size: NA
v_call: TRBV27
j_call: TRBJ2-4

cdr3_aa: CASSSPNRGKETQYF
cdr3_nt: TGTGCCAGCAGCTCTCCCAACAGGGGAAAAGAGACCCAGTACTTC
d_call: TRBD1
clone_size: NA
v_call: TRBV7-9
j_call: TRBJ2-5

cdr3_aa: CASSSDPNPNYGYTF
cdr3_nt: TGTGCCAGCAGTTCCGACCCGAATCCGAACTATGGCTACACCTTC
d_call: NA
clone_size: few
v_call: TRBV6-5
j_call: TRBJ1-2

cdr3_aa: CAWSVGNGRTEAFF
cdr3_nt: TGTGCCTGGAGTGTAGGTAACGGGAGAACTGAAGCTTTCTTT
d_call: NA
clone_size: NA
v_call: TRBV30
j_call: TRBJ1-1

cdr3_aa: CASSIRSYSPLHF
cdr3_nt: TGTGCCAGTAGTATCCGGAGCTATTCACCCCTCCACTTT
d_call: NA
clone_size: NA
v_call: TRBV19
j_call: TRBJ1-6

cdr3_aa: CASLGHPTGNSPLHF
cdr3_nt: TGTGCCAGCCTCGGTCATCCGACAGGGAATTCACCCCTCCACTTT
d_call: TRBD1
clone_size: NA
v_call: TRBV5-5
j_call: TRBJ1-6

cdr3_aa: CATGRTANNQPQHF
cdr3_nt: TGTGCCACTGGACGGACGGCCAACAATCAGCCCCAGCATTTT
d_call: NA
clone_size: few
v_call: TRBV19
j_call: TRBJ1-5

cdr3_aa: CATSSLIGTWGTEAFF
cdr3_nt: TGTGCCACCAGCAGCCTGATAGGGACCTGGGGAACTGAAGCTTTCTTT
d_call: NA
clone_size: once
v_call: TRBV15
j_call: TRBJ1-1

cdr3_aa: CASSIPTGGPHNTEAFF
cdr3_nt: TGTGCCAGCAGTATACCAACAGGGGGTCCCCATAACACTGAAGCTTTCTTT
d_call: TRBD1
clone_size: NA
v_call: TRBV27
j_call: TRBJ1-1

cdr3_aa: CATSVRAAGELFF
cdr3_nt: TGTGCCACCAGTGTTAGGGCGGCCGGGGAGCTGTTTTTT
d_call: NA
clone_size: NA
v_call: TRBV24-1
j_call: TRBJ2-2

cdr3_aa: CASSLSGQFGYGYTF
cdr3_nt: TGTGCCAGCAGCCTCTCGGGGCAATTCGGGTATGGCTACACCTTC
d_call: NA
clone_size: NA
v_call: TRBV5-5
j_call: TRBJ1-2

cdr3_aa: CAISESGRKETQYF
cdr3_nt: TGTGCCATCAGTGAGTCGGGTCGCAAAGAGACCCAGTACTTC
d_call: NA
clone_size: NA
v_call: TRBV10-3
j_call: TRBJ2-5